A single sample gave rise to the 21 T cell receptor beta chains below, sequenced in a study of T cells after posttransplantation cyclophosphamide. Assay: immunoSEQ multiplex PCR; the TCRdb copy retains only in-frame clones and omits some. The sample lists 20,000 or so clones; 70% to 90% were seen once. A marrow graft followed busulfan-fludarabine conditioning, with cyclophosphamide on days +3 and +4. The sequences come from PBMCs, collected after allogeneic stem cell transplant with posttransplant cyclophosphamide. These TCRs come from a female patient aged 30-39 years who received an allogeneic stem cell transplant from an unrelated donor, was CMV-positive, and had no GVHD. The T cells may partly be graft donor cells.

CDR3 nucleotides: TGTGCCAGCAGCTTACCCGGGACTAGCGGGGTCAAAGAGACCCAGTACTTC. Its protein product is CASSLPGTSGVKETQYF. This chain connects TRBV7-9 to TRBJ2-5, with 13 bases identical to TRBD2. Germline CDR1 and CDR2: SEHNR and FQNEAQ (reference sequence). V lost 2 bases and J lost 3; bases outside the gene matches: 6. The CDR3 consists of 17 residues.

The CDR3 loop reads CASSYSGENIQYF. The CDR3 nucleotides read TGTGCCAGCAGTTACTCAGGGGAAAACATTCAGTACTTC. The chain uses TRBV6-6 and TRBJ2-4; perhaps TRBD1 as D (5 bases). The CDR3 loop spans 13 amino acids. V was cut by 0 bases and J by 5 bases, with 5 bases left in between. CDR1 and CDR2 (germline): MNHNY, SVGAGI (reference sequence).

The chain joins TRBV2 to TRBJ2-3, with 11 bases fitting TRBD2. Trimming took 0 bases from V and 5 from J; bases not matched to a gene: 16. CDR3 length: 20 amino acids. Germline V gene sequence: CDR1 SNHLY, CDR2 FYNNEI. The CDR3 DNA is TGTGCCAGCAGTGAAGCGATCCTCGGACTGTTAGCGGGGGGGCGAGATACGCAGTATTTT. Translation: CASSEAILGLLAGGRDTQYF.

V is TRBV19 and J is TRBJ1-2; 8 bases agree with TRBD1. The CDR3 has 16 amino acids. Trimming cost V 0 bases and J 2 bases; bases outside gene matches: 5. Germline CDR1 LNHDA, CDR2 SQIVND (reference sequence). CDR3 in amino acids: CASSIDRGQGNYGYTF. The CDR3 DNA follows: TGTGCCAGTAGTATAGATCGCGGACAGGGAAACTATGGCTACACCTTC. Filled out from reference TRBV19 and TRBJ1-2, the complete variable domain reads DGGITQSPKYLFRKEGQNVTLSCEQNLNHDAMYWYRQDPGQGLRLIYYSQIVNDFQKGDIAEGYSVSREKKESFPLTVTSAQKNPTAFYLCASSIDRGQGNYGYTFGSGTRLTVV.

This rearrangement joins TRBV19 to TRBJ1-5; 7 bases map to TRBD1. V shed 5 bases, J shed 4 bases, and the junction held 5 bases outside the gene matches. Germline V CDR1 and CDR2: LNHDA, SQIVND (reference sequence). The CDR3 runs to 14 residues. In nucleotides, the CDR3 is TGTGCCAGTAGTCTGACAGGGTCGAATCAGCCCCAGCATTTT. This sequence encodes CASSLTGSNQPQHF.

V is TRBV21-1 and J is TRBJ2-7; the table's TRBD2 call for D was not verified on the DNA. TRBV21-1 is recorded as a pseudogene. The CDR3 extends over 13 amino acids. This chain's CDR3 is CAGPGGSSYEQYF. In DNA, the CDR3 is TGTGCCGGGCCGGGGGGGAGCTCCTACGAGCAGTACTTC.

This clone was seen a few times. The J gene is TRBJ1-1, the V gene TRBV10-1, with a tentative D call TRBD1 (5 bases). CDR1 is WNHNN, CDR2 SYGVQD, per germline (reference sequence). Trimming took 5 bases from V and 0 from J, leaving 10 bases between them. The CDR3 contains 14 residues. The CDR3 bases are TGCGCCAGCAGTTCAGGGAGGGTGAACACTGAAGCTTTCTTT. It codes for CASSSGRVNTEAFF.

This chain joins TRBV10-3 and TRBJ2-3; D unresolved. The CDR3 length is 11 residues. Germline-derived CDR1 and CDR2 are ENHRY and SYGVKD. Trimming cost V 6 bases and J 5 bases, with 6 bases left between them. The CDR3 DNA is TGTGCCATCAGCCAGGTAGATACGCAGTATTTT. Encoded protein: CAISQVDTQYF.

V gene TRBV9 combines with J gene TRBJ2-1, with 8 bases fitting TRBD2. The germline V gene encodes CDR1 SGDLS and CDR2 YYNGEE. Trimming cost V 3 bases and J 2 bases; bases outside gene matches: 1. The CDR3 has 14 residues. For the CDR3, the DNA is TGTGCCAGCAGCGGTAGCGGGGCCTACAATGAGCAGTTCTTC. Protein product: CASSGSGAYNEQFF.

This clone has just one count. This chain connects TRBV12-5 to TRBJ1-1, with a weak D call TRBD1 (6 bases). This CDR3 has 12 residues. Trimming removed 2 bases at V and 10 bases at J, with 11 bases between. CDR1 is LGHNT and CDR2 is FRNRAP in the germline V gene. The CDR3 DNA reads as TGTGCTAGTGGTTTGAGTCAGGGGAGAGCTTTCTTT. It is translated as CASGLSQGRAFF. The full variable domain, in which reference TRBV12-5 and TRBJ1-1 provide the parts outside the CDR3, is DARVTQTPRHKVTEMGQEVTMRCQPILGHNTVFWYRQTMMQGLELLAYFRNRAPLDDSGMPKDRFSAEMPDATLATLKIQPSEPRDSAVYFCASGLSQGRAFFGQGTRLTVV.

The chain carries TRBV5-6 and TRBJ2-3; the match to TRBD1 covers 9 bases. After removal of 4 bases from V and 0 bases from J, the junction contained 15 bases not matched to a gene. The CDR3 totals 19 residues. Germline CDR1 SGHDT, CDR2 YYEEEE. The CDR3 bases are TGTGCCAGCAGCCACCACTCTGACAGGGGGGACTCTAGCACAGATACGCAGTATTTT. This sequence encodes CASSHHSDRGDSSTDTQYF.

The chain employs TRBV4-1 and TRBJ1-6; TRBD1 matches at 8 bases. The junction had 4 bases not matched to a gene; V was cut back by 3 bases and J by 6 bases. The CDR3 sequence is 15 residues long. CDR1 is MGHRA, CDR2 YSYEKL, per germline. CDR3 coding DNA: TGCGCCAGCAGCCAGTGGACAGGGAGTAATTCACCCCTCCACTTT. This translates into CASSQWTGSNSPLHF.

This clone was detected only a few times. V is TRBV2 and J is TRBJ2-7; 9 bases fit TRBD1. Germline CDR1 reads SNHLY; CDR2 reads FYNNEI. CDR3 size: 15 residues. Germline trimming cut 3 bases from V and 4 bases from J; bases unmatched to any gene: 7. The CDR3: CASSEVGQGNYEQYF. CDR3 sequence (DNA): TGTGCCAGCAGTGAGGTTGGACAGGGGAATTACGAGCAGTACTTC. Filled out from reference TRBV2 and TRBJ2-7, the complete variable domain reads EPEVTQTPSHQVTQMGQEVILRCVPISNHLYFYWYRQILGQKVEFLVSFYNNEISEKSEIFDDQFSVERPDGSNFTLKIRSTKLEDSAMYFCASSEVGQGNYEQYFGPGTRLTVT.

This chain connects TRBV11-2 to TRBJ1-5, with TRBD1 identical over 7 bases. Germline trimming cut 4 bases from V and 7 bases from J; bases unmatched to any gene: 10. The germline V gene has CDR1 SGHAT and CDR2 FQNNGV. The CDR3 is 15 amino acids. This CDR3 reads CASSSLTGKGQPQHF. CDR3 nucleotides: TGTGCCAGCAGCTCCCTGACAGGGAAGGGCCAGCCCCAGCATTTT.

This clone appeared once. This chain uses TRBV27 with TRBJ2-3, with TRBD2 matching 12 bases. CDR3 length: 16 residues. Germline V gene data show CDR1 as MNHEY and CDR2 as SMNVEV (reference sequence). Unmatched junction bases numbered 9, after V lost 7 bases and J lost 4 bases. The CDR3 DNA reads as TGTGCCAGCACTAGCGGGGGGGCATATCTCGCAGATACGCAGTATTTT. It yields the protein CASTSGGAYLADTQYF.

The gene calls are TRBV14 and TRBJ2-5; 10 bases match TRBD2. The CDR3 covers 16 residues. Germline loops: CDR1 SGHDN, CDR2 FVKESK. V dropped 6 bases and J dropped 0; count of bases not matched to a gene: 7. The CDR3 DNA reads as TGTGCCAGCAGAACGTATAGCGGGGGGTACCAAGAGACCCAGTACTTC. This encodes CASRTYSGGYQETQYF.

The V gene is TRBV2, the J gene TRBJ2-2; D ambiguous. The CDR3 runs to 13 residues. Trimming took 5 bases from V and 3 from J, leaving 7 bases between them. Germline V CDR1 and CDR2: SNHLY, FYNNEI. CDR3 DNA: TGTGCCAGCAGTCGACTCCACACCGGGGAGCTGTTTTTT. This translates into CASSRLHTGELFF.

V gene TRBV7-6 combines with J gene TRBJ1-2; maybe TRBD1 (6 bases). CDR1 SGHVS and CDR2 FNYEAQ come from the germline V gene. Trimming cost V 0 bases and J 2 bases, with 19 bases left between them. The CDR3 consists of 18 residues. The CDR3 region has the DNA TGTGCCAGCAGCTTAGCGGTGCGATTTAGGCAGGGGAACTATGGCTACACCTTC. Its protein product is CASSLAVRFRQGNYGYTF.

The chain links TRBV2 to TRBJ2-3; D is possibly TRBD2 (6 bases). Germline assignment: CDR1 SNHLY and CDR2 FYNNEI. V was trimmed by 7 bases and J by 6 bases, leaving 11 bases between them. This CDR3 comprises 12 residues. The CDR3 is CASMGGMDTQYF. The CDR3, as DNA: TGTGCCAGCATGGGGGGAATGGATACGCAGTATTTT.

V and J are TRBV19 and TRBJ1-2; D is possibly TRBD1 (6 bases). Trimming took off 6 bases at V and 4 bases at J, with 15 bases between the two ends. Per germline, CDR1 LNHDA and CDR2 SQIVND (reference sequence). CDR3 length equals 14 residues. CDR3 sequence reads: CASRRQEFGYGYTF. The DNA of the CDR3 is TGTGCCAGTAGACGACAGGAATTTGGCTATGGCTACACCTTC.

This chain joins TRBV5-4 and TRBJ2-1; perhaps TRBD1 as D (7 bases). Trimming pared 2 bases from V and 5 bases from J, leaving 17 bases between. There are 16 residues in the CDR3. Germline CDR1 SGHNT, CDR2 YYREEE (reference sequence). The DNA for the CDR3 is TGTGCCAGCAGCTTTGGAGGGGGCCTTCTGCACAATGAGCAGTTCTTC. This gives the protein CASSFGGGLLHNEQFF.